Listed here are 15 T cell receptor beta chains from one sample, sequenced in a study of CD8 T cells in Susac syndrome. An amount of RNA that ranged from roughly 0.45 to 1 ug was reverse transcribed with random hexamers. TCRdb reanalysed the immunoSEQ multiplex PCR reads using MiXCR and keeps one entry per CDR3 protein. The sample yields some 180,000 distinct CDR3 sequences, roughly 94% seen once. Sequenced material: CD4+ T cells from PBMCs. These receptors were obtained from a human donor with Susac syndrome.

V is TRBV18 and J is TRBJ1-4; unclear D gene. The ends were cut back, 4 bases at V and 3 bases at J, with 9 bases in the middle. Germline assignment: CDR1 KGHSH and CDR2 LQKENI. This CDR3 is built from 14 residues. As DNA, the CDR3 is TGTGCCAGCTCACGGTCCAGCGCTAATGAAAAACTGTTTTTT. It translates to CASSRSSANEKLFF.

The chain carries TRBV19 and TRBJ2-1; D might be TRBD1 or TRBD2, each matching 5 bases. Germline V gene sequence: CDR1 LNHDA, CDR2 SQIVND (reference sequence). The germline V and J ends were trimmed by 3 bases and 3 bases, with 9 bases remaining between them. The CDR3 has 14 amino acids. CDR3 sequence: CASSIGTVYNEQFF. CDR3 DNA sequence: TGTGCCAGTAGTATCGGGACGGTCTACAATGAGCAGTTCTTC.

This clonotype showed up just once. The chain carries TRBV24-1 and TRBJ2-5; D may match TRBD1 or TRBD2 (5 bases each). Looked up from germline, CDR1 is KGHDR and CDR2 is SFDVKD. This CDR3 contains 16 residues. Deletions cut 1 base from V and 1 base from J, with 12 bases between. This CDR3 is CATSDLRDGLQETQYF. The CDR3 DNA follows: TGTGCCACCAGTGATTTACGGGACGGTCTCCAAGAGACCCAGTACTTC.

The chain couples TRBV12-3 or TRBV12-4 to TRBJ2-1, with D maybe TRBD1 (7 bases). The ends were cut back, 2 bases at V and 4 bases at J, with 15 bases in the middle. CDR3 length: 16 residues. CDR3 loop: CASSLSQGRSYNEQFF. CDR3 bases: TGTGCCAGCAGTTTATCACAGGGGAGGTCATACAATGAGCAGTTCTTC.

The V call is TRBV5-6, the J call TRBJ2-1; 9 bases are shared with TRBD2. Germline trimming cut 3 bases from V and 2 bases from J; bases unmatched to any gene: 6. The CDR3 covers 16 residues. Per germline, CDR1 SGHDT and CDR2 YYEEEE. The CDR3 DNA reads TGTGCCAGCAGCTCGACTAGCGGACTAACCTACAATGAGCAGTTCTTC. It codes for CASSSTSGLTYNEQFF. Full variable domain (rest looked up from reference TRBV5-6 and TRBJ2-1): DAGVTQSPTHLIKTRGQQVTLRCSPKSGHDTVSWYQQALGQGPQFIFQYYEEEERQRGNFPDRFSGHQFPNYSSELNVNALLLGDSALYLCASSSTSGLTYNEQFFGPGTRLTVL.

The chain employs TRBV19 and TRBJ2-7; the D is unclear. Germline V gene lookup returns CDR1 LNHDA and CDR2 SQIVND (reference sequence). The CDR3 is 12 residues long. V was cut by 5 bases and J by 3 bases, with 8 bases left in between. The CDR3 DNA is TGTGCCAGTAGTTTTGGGGACTACGAGCAGTACTTC. Protein sequence: CASSFGDYEQYF.

This clonotype came up once. In DNA, the CDR3 is TGCGCCAGCAGCCGGGGTCCGGGGGCCAACGTCCTGACTTTC. The encoded protein is CASSRGPGANVLTF. The V call is TRBV4-3, the J call TRBJ2-6; D gene unclear. Germline assignment: CDR1 LGHNA and CDR2 YSLEER. This CDR3 is built from 14 residues. V was clipped by 4 bases and J by 4 bases, with 8 bases between them.

The chain couples TRBV20-1 to TRBJ2-1; TRBD1 aligns across 11 bases. From germline, CDR1 is DFQATT and CDR2 SNEGSKA (reference sequence). V gave up 5 bases and J gave up 5 bases; unmatched junction bases: 14. The CDR3 spans 17 residues. CDR3 in amino acids: CSALQGVGTGGNNEQFF. CDR3 coding DNA: TGCAGTGCTCTCCAAGGTGTGGGGACAGGGGGGAACAATGAGCAGTTCTTC.

The chain is built from TRBV9 and TRBJ2-2; 14 bases align to TRBD2. V shed 8 bases and J 0 bases; nucleotides not matched to a gene: 3. From germline, CDR1 is SGDLS and CDR2 YYNGEE. The CDR3 extends over 16 amino acids. The CDR3: CARGLAGAANTGELFF. For the CDR3, the DNA is TGTGCCAGGGGACTAGCGGGAGCCGCGAACACCGGGGAGCTGTTTTTT.

V gene TRBV21-1 combines with J gene TRBJ2-4; the DNA was not compared with TRBD2, the D call given in the table. TRBV21-1 is a pseudogene segment. The CDR3 has 15 residues. CDR3 coding DNA: TGTGCCAGCAGCAGGACTAGCGGGGGGGCAAACATTCAGTACTTC. Residues: CASSRTSGGANIQYF.

The chain employs TRBV30 and TRBJ2-1, with 7 positions matching TRBD2. There are 14 residues in the CDR3. CDR1 is GTSNPN, CDR2 SVGIG, per germline (reference sequence). The V gene end was trimmed by 1 base and the J gene end by 4 bases; junction bases not matched to a gene: 4. The DNA of the CDR3 is TGTGCCTGGAGTGGTGCTAGCGGATACAATGAGCAGTTCTTC. Encoded protein: CAWSGASGYNEQFF.

The chain carries TRBV9 and TRBJ2-2; D not certain. Germline lookup yields CDR1 SGDLS and CDR2 YYNGEE. Trimming took 3 bases from V and 7 from J, leaving 10 bases between them. The CDR3 length is 13 residues. CDR3 sequence: CASSDRSNGELFF. CDR3 DNA: TGTGCCAGCAGCGATCGATCGAACGGGGAGCTGTTTTTT.

The chain couples TRBV4-2 to TRBJ2-1, with 10 bases matching TRBD2. CDR1 is LGHNA, CDR2 YNFKEQ, per germline. The CDR3 extends over 17 amino acids. The trim removed 0 bases at V and 8 bases at J, leaving 10 bases unmatched. The CDR3 spells CASSQDNTASGSDEQFF. In DNA form, the CDR3 reads TGTGCCAGCAGCCAAGATAATACGGCTAGCGGGAGTGATGAGCAGTTCTTC.

The CDR3 region is CASSFLGLAGDSYNEQFF. The CDR3 bases are TGTGCCAGCAGTTTCCTAGGACTAGCGGGAGATTCCTACAATGAGCAGTTCTTC. The chain is built from TRBV28 and TRBJ2-1, with TRBD2 matching over 13 bases. The V gene's germline CDR1 is MDHEN and CDR2 SYDVKM. CDR3 length: 18 amino acids. V lost 3 bases to trimming and J lost 1 base; unmatched junction nucleotides: 6.

The chain uses TRBV29-1 and TRBJ2-3; D not certain. Trimming left V 7 bases short and J 0 bases short, with 11 bases between. There are 13 residues in the CDR3. Germline-derived CDR1 and CDR2 are SQVTM and ANQGSEA. CDR3 nucleotide sequence: TGCAGCGCCTACCTAGTTAGCACAGATACGCAGTATTTT. Protein sequence: CSAYLVSTDTQYF.